Presented here are 5 T cell receptor beta chains from one specimen sequenced in a study of HIV-infected children after antiretroviral therapy interruption. Indicated treatment: PENTA 11 planned treatment interruption arm or continuous ART arm. A 3' RACE protocol on RNA, with unique molecular identifiers, produced the TCR library. TCRdb reprocessed the 3' RACE reads with MiXCR, giving one entry per CDR3 protein. There are about 7,500 distinct CDR3 sequences in the sample; approximately 16% occur only once, and roughly 13% lies in the top ten. The source material was CD45RO+ CD8+ T cells from PBMCs, pooled from several time points, sampled from a donor given antiretroviral therapy, either interrupted or continuous. Subset of the sample: memory CD8+ CD45RO+ CD45RA- T cells. These receptors were collected from a pool of human donors with HIV.

This clonotype was seen repeatedly, ten times or more. This chain joins TRBV10-1 and TRBJ2-2; 9 bases match TRBD1. The CDR3 contains 17 residues. Germline CDR1 is WNHNN and CDR2 is SYGVQD (reference sequence). V lost 10 bases and J lost 1; bases outside the gene matches: 13. CDR3 sequence (DNA): TGCGCCATAAGCCCCTCTCCGGGACAGGGGAACACCGGGGAGCTGTTTTTT. This translates into CAISPSPGQGNTGELFF.

There are many counts of this clonotype. This chain links TRBV6-1 with TRBJ2-7; TRBD1 is a possible D gene (6 bases). CDR1 is MNHNS, CDR2 SASEGT, per germline. The CDR3 covers 14 residues. The V end was cut by 4 bases, the J end by 5 bases, with 15 bases between. CDR3 protein: CASSGLGASNEQYF. The CDR3 bases are TGTGCCAGCAGTGGGCTGGGGGCATCGAACGAGCAGTACTTC.

This clonotype is medium-sized by share. The rearrangement uses TRBV30 and TRBJ1-1; 7 bases are a match to TRBD1. J lost 0 bases, V lost 5 bases, and 6 bases had no gene match. Germline V gives CDR1 GTSNPN, CDR2 SVGIG (reference sequence). This CDR3 is built from 14 residues. The CDR3 reads CAWLYRGVNTEAFF. In nucleotides, the CDR3 is TGTGCCTGGCTTTACAGGGGAGTGAACACTGAAGCTTTCTTT.

The V gene is TRBV10-3, the J gene TRBJ2-2; 7 nucleotides line up with TRBD1. Trimming cost V 7 bases and J 0 bases; bases outside gene matches: 5. There are 15 residues in the CDR3. Germline V CDR1 and CDR2: ENHRY, SYGVKD. The CDR3 here is CAIKPGQPNTGELFF. The DNA for the CDR3 is TGTGCCATCAAGCCGGGACAGCCGAACACCGGGGAGCTGTTTTTT.

The chain recombines TRBV10-1 with TRBJ2-7, with 12 nucleotides matching TRBD1. Germline CDR1 reads WNHNN; CDR2 reads SYGVQD (reference sequence). There are 15 residues in the CDR3. J lost 5 bases, V lost 2 bases, and 4 bases had no gene match. CDR3 protein: CASSEPGQGANEQYF. The CDR3, as DNA: TGCGCCAGCAGTGAGCCGGGACAGGGGGCTAACGAGCAGTACTTC.